This entry concerns a single T cell receptor beta chain. What it recognizes is unknown. Data came from immunoSEQ multiplex PCR; TCRdb stores just in-frame clones and leaves some out. This table holds about 200,000 clones, roughly 82% found once. This entry comes from a study of cytomegalovirus exposure and HLA in healthy donors. General study findings and limits: The study recorded some 160 TCR beta chains that were cytomegalovirus-associated. Using the classifier, cytomegalovirus status was reportedly diagnosed with high specificity and sensitivity. Most TCR sequences were seen very rarely across donors, but some public TCRs occurred in many.

The study drew the donors from its approximately 120-subject validation cohort, separate from the approximately 700-subject first cohort. Germline CDR1 MNHNS, CDR2 SASEGT. The CDR3 spans 15 residues. V lost 2 bases, J lost 8 bases, and 16 bases lay in between. The chain employs TRBV6-1 and TRBJ2-1, with D perhaps TRBD1 (5 bases). The sequence was obtained from a woman aged 25 to 39 in good health and CMV-seropositive. The sequencing sample was made of PBMCs. CDR3 region: CASSESPGSSDEQFF. The CDR3 DNA reads TGTGCCAGCAGTGAATCTCCAGGGTCGTCGGATGAGCAGTTCTTC.